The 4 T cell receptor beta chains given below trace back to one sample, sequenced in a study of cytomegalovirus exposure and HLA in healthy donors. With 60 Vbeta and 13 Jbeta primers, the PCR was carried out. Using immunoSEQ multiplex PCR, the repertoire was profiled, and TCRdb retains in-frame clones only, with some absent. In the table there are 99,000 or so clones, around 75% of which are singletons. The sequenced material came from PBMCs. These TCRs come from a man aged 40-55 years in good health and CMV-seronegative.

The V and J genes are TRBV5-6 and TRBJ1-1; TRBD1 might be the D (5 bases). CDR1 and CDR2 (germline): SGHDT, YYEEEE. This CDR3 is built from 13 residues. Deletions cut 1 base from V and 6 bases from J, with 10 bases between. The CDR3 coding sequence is TGTGCCAGCAGCTTGTCGGGGGTGGCTGAAGCTTTCTTT. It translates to CASSLSGVAEAFF.

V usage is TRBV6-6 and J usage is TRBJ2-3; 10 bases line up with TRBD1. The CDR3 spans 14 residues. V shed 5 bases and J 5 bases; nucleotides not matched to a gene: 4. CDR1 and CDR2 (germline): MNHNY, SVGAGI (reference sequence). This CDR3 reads CASSMGDRGDTQYF. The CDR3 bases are TGTGCCAGCAGTATGGGGGACAGGGGAGATACGCAGTATTTT.

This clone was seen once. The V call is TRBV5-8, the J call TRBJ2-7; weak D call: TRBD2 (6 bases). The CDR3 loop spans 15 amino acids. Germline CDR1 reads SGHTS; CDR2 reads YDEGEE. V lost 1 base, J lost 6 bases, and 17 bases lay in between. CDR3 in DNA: TGTGCCAGCAGCTTGAGGAGGGGCACCCTTATCGAGCAGTACTTC. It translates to CASSLRRGTLIEQYF.

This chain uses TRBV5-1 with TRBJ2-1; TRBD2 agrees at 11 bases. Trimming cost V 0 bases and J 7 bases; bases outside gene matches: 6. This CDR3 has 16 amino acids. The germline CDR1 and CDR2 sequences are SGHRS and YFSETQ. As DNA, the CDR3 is TGCGCCAGCAGCTTGGGGGCTTGGACTAGCGGGAATGAGCAGTTCTTC. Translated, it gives CASSLGAWTSGNEQFF.